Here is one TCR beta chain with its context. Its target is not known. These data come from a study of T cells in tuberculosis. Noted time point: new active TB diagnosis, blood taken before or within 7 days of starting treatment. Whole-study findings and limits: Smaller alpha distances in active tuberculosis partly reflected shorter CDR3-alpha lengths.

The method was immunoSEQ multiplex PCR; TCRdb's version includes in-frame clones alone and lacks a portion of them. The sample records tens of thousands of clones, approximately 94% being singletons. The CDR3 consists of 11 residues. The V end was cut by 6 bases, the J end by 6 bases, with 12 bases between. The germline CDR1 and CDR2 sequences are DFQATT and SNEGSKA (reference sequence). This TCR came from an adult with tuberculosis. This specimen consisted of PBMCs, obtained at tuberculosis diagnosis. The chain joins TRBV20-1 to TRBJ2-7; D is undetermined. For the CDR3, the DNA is TGCAGTGCCGAGGATGCTGTCGAGCAGTACTTC. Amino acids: CSAEDAVEQYF.